Below are 19 T cell receptor beta chains sequenced from a single sample in a study of T cells in Graves' hyperthyroidism and ophthalmopathy. It was RNA transcripts that yielded the amplified TCR beta CDR3 regions. First-round RT-PCR with HTBI primers amplified the TCR CDR3 region. TCRdb processed the multiplex PCR reads anew with MiXCR; each CDR3 protein has one entry. Of hundreds of thousands of distinct CDR3 sequences listed, 13% to 15% are singletons. Input material: blood. The receptors here all came from a woman aged 18-30 years with Graves' hyperthyroidism.

This clonotype was detected only a few times. The J gene is TRBJ1-2, the V gene TRBV29-1; TRBD1 is a possible D gene (5 bases). There are 14 residues in the CDR3. V was cut by 5 bases and J by 3 bases, with 16 bases left in between. Germline CDR1 and CDR2: SQVTM and ANQGSEA. CDR3 coding DNA: TGCAGCGTTAAAGCCAGACAGTACGACTATGGCTACACCTTC. The encoded protein is CSVKARQYDYGYTF.

This clonotype appeared a few times. The chain has TRBV7-9 and TRBJ1-1; 9 nucleotides match TRBD1. This CDR3 region has 15 residues. Germline-derived CDR1 and CDR2 are SEHNR and FQNEAQ (reference sequence). V dropped 7 bases and J dropped 3; count of bases not matched to a gene: 9. CDR3 loop: CASTHFRDRDTEAFF. CDR3 sequence (DNA): TGTGCCAGCACCCACTTCCGGGACAGGGACACTGAAGCTTTCTTT.

Only a few counts were recorded for this clonotype. This chain uses TRBV20-1 with TRBJ2-5, with 9 positions matching TRBD1. Germline-derived CDR1 and CDR2 are DFQATT and SNEGSKA (reference sequence). V shed 3 bases and J 0 bases; nucleotides not matched to a gene: 2. The CDR3 length is 14 residues. CDR3 protein: CSASGTGNQETQYF. CDR3 nucleotides: TGCAGTGCTAGCGGGACAGGGAACCAAGAGACCCAGTACTTC.

DNA of the CDR3: TGTGCCAGCTCACCGAGGCAGCCCGCCAAAAACATTCAGTACTTC. The encoded protein is CASSPRQPAKNIQYF. This chain uses TRBV18 with TRBJ2-4; D not resolved. V lost 3 bases and J 1 base, leaving 10 bases between the germline ends. This CDR3 is built from 15 residues. Per the germline V gene, CDR1 is KGHSH and CDR2 is LQKENI.

This clonotype was detected ten times or more. The CDR3 nucleotides read TGTGCCACCAGTGGTCCGGCTAGCAATCAGCCCCAGCATTTT. Its protein product is CATSGPASNQPQHF. This rearrangement joins TRBV24-1 to TRBJ1-5; the D is unclear. The CDR3 covers 14 residues. The V and J ends lost 5 bases and 0 bases respectively, with 7 bases between them. In germline, CDR1 is KGHDR, CDR2 SFDVKD.

The J gene is TRBJ1-2, the V gene TRBV18, with D possibly matching TRBD1 (5 bases). The CDR3 is 19 amino acids. CDR1 and CDR2 from the germline V gene are KGHSH and LQKENI. V lost 3 bases and J 2 bases, leaving 25 bases between the germline ends. CDR3 protein: CASSPSQGSPTRANYGYTF. The CDR3 DNA follows: TGTGCCAGCTCACCTTCCCAGGGAAGCCCCACTCGGGCAAACTATGGCTACACCTTC.

This clonotype was found many times. V usage is TRBV2 and J usage is TRBJ1-5; D remains ambiguous. Germline V gene data show CDR1 as SNHLY and CDR2 as FYNNEI. The V end lost 4 bases, the J end lost 8 bases, and 6 bases lay between the germline ends. The CDR3 consists of 11 residues. CDR3 coding DNA: TGTGCCAGCAGTGTGTCCGAGCCCCAGCATTTT. This translates into CASSVSEPQHF.

This clonotype was counted many times. This rearrangement joins TRBV18 to TRBJ1-4; D gene ambiguous. The CDR3 is 13 residues long. Trimming stripped 1 base from V and 5 bases from J, with 5 bases between. CDR1 and CDR2 (germline): KGHSH, LQKENI. The CDR3 nucleotides read TGTGCCAGCTCACCACAGGCGAATGAAAAACTGTTTTTT. Protein: CASSPQANEKLFF. The complete variable domain, with remaining parts taken from reference TRBV18 and TRBJ1-4, reads NAGVMQNPRHLVRRRGQEARLRCSPMKGHSHVYWYRQLPEEGLKFMVYLQKENIIDESGMPKERFSAEFPKEGPSILRIQQVVRGDSAAYFCASSPQANEKLFFGSGTQLSVL.

The chain is built from TRBV20-1 and TRBJ2-7; 7 nucleotides agree with TRBD2. Germline V gene lookup returns CDR1 DFQATT and CDR2 SNEGSKA (reference sequence). CDR3 length equals 15 residues. The J segment lost 2 bases and the V segment lost 5 bases, leaving 12 bases of the junction unmatched. DNA for the CDR3: TGCAGTGCTGGGGGGGGAGTGAAGCGGGCCTACGAGCAGTACTTC. Encoded protein: CSAGGGVKRAYEQYF.

There are many counts of this clonotype. The genes are TRBV20-1 and TRBJ1-5; D may be TRBD1 (6 bases). The germline V gene encodes CDR1 DFQATT and CDR2 SNEGSKA (reference sequence). This CDR3 is built from 20 residues. V was shortened by 5 bases and J by 0 bases, with 29 bases between the two germline ends. The CDR3 region has the DNA TGCAGTGCTGTAACAACAGGGTTAGTGGGAGATCTGTATAGCAATCAGCCCCAGCATTTT. Translating gives CSAVTTGLVGDLYSNQPQHF.

This clonotype was counted ten times or more. The chain links TRBV13 to TRBJ2-7, with TRBD2 identical over 7 bases. Germline lookup yields CDR1 PRHDT and CDR2 FYEKMQ (reference sequence). The V gene end was trimmed by 5 bases and the J gene end by 6 bases; junction bases not matched to a gene: 1. The CDR3 covers 11 residues. The CDR3 DNA follows: TGTGCCAGCAGCGGGGGGGGCGAGCAGTACTTC. Translating gives CASSGGGEQYF.

V gene TRBV4-3 combines with J gene TRBJ1-1, with D maybe TRBD1 (5 bases). This CDR3 comprises 15 residues. V lost 2 bases and J 5 bases, leaving 15 bases between the germline ends. Germline V CDR1 and CDR2: LGHNA, YSLEER. CDR3 nucleotides: TGCGCCAGCAGCCAACTCGGGGAGGGGAGGACTGAAGCTTTCTTT. It yields the protein CASSQLGEGRTEAFF.

This clonotype was seen more than once but under ten times. Germline and junction disagree at one end, which may indicate a read error. The chain couples TRBV12-3 or TRBV12-4 to TRBJ1-2, with a tentative D call TRBD1 (5 bases). The CDR3 contains 15 residues. This chain's CDR3 is CASSWGDREGYGCTF. The DNA for the CDR3 is TGTGCCAGCAGTTGGGGGGACCGGGAGGGCTATGGCTGCACCTTC.

This clonotype was counted between two and nine times. The rearrangement uses TRBV7-3 and TRBJ2-7; TRBD2 matches at 9 bases. Germline V gives CDR1 SGHTA, CDR2 FQGTGA. The CDR3 sequence is 18 residues long. V lost 5 bases, J lost 7 bases, and 21 bases stayed unmatched. The CDR3 DNA sequence: TGTGCCAGCAGCCCGGGGGGTCTAGCGGGACCCCTCCCGGGTGAGCAGTACTTC. This gives the protein CASSPGGLAGPLPGEQYF.

In this sample, this clonotype turned up many times. The V gene is TRBV5-6, the J gene TRBJ1-3, with a possible D match to TRBD1 (5 bases). The CDR3 has 15 amino acids. The V end was cut by 1 base, the J end by 3 bases, with 11 bases between. Germline assignment: CDR1 SGHDT and CDR2 YYEEEE. The CDR3 loop reads CASSLTAGHGNTIYF. The CDR3 bases are TGTGCCAGCAGCTTGACGGCAGGGCATGGAAACACCATATATTTT.

V gene TRBV20-1 combines with J gene TRBJ2-5; 7 positions match TRBD2. The CDR3 has 15 amino acids. Germline loops: CDR1 DFQATT, CDR2 SNEGSKA (reference sequence). Losses at the gene ends were 0 bases for V and 2 bases for J; bases not matched to a gene: 6. In DNA, the CDR3 is TGCAGTGCTAGAGATTGGGAGCGGGGACAAGAGACCCAGTACTTC. Translated, it gives CSARDWERGQETQYF.

The chain recombines TRBV6-1 with TRBJ1-1, with 8 bases that match TRBD1. The trim removed 4 bases at V and 3 bases at J, leaving 4 bases unmatched. The CDR3 has 14 amino acids. Per the germline V gene, CDR1 is MNHNS and CDR2 is SASEGT. The CDR3 sequence is CASSVDREHTEAFF. The CDR3 bases are TGTGCCAGCAGTGTGGACAGGGAGCACACTGAAGCTTTCTTT.

In this sample, this clonotype turned up many times. The chain couples TRBV2 to TRBJ2-7, with 7 bases lining up with TRBD1. The CDR3 spans 15 residues. V lost 6 bases to trimming and J lost 1 base; unmatched junction nucleotides: 9. The germline V gene encodes CDR1 SNHLY and CDR2 FYNNEI. The CDR3 coding sequence is TGTGCCAGCAGCGATGCGACAGGGTCGTCCTACGAGCAGTACTTC. Its translation: CASSDATGSSYEQYF.

The J gene is TRBJ2-7, the V gene TRBV2; either TRBD1 or TRBD2 may fit D (7 bases each). The V end was cut by 5 bases, the J end by 5 bases, with 16 bases between. Germline assignment: CDR1 SNHLY and CDR2 FYNNEI. The length of the CDR3 is 14 residues. As DNA, the CDR3 is TGTGCCAGCAGTACAGGGGAGGGATACGACGAGCAGTACTTC. Translating it yields CASSTGEGYDEQYF.